The 32 T cell receptor beta chains reported below all come from one sample, sequenced in a study of T cells in Graves' hyperthyroidism and ophthalmopathy. Researchers took RNA transcripts and amplified the TCR beta CDR3 regions from them. Researchers ran a first-round RT-PCR on the TCR CDR3 using the HTBI primer set. TCRdb itself ran the multiplex PCR reads through MiXCR, one entry per CDR3 protein. This sample yields hundreds of thousands of distinct CDR3 sequences, of which approximately 14% are seen a single time; around 9.6% belongs to the top ten. Sequencing used blood. The receptor source for this set is a woman aged 18-29 years with Graves' hyperthyroidism.

The J gene is TRBJ2-2, the V gene TRBV5-1; 8 nucleotides align to TRBD2. V shed 4 bases, J shed 0 bases, and the junction held 5 bases outside the gene matches. CDR1 SGHRS and CDR2 YFSETQ come from the germline V gene. CDR3 length: 16 residues. The CDR3 DNA reads TGCGCCAGCAGCCTTACTAGCGGAACGAACACCGGGGAGCTGTTTTTT. This sequence encodes CASSLTSGTNTGELFF. The full variable domain, rest sourced from reference TRBV5-1 and TRBJ2-2, is KAGVTQTPRYLIKTRGQQVTLSCSPISGHRSVSWYQQTPGQGLQFLFEYFSETQRNKGNFPGRFSGRQFSNSRSEMNVSTLELGDSALYLCASSLTSGTNTGELFFGEGSRLTVL.

This clonotype was picked up many times. The junction differs from germline at one of its ends, possibly a read error. V gene TRBV5-1 combines with J gene TRBJ2-1; D is ambiguous. CDR1 and CDR2 from the germline V gene are SGHRS and YFSETQ. The CDR3 contains 13 residues. CDR3 in amino acids: CASSLTSYNEQFF. The CDR3 DNA follows: TGTGCCAGCAGTCTCACGTCCTACAATGAGCAGTTCTTC.

This clonotype was counted ten times or more. V is TRBV30 and J is TRBJ1-2, with 10 positions matching TRBD1. Germline V CDR1 and CDR2: GTSNPN, SVGIG (reference sequence). With V trimmed by 4 bases and J by 2 bases, 10 bases remained unmatched. The CDR3 consists of 16 residues. The CDR3 protein is CAWILPPGQGNYGYTF. The CDR3 bases are TGTGCCTGGATTCTCCCGCCGGGACAGGGGAACTATGGCTACACCTTC.

The chain employs TRBV11-2 and TRBJ2-3, with 9 bases that match TRBD2. Trimming at V came to 5 bases and at J to 2 bases, leaving 14 bases not matched to a gene. The CDR3 contains 18 residues. Germline V CDR1 and CDR2: SGHAT, FQNNGV. The CDR3 DNA reads as TGTGCCAGCAGCGGGGGGGAACGAGCGGGAGGCCCCACAGATACGCAGTATTTT. As protein: CASSGGERAGGPTDTQYF.

This clonotype was recorded at least ten times. The V gene is TRBV20-1, the J gene TRBJ1-5, with D possibly TRBD1 on 6 matching bases. There are 14 residues in the CDR3. CDR1 is DFQATT and CDR2 is SNEGSKA in the germline V gene (reference sequence). Trimming left V 5 bases short and J 6 bases short, with 17 bases between. CDR3 nucleotides: TGCAGTGCTCGGGGGCCCAGTGAGGGTCAGCCCCAGCATTTT. Translated: CSARGPSEGQPQHF.

The V gene is TRBV20-1, the J gene TRBJ1-2; possibly TRBD1 for D (6 bases). The CDR3 is made up of 15 amino acids. The V gene lost 1 base and the J gene lost 7 bases, with 19 bases spanning the gap. The germline V gene has CDR1 DFQATT and CDR2 SNEGSKA (reference sequence). The DNA for the CDR3 is TGCAGTGCTAGAGTTAAGAGGGGGGCTTTCTTTGGCTACACCTTC. It is translated as CSARVKRGAFFGYTF.

This clonotype came up many times. The chain uses TRBV11-2 and TRBJ2-5, with D unresolved. Per germline, CDR1 SGHAT and CDR2 FQNNGV. The CDR3 length is 15 residues. With 2 bases removed from V and 0 bases from J, the gap between germline ends came to 10 bases. CDR3 amino acids: CASSLIYDNQETQYF. In DNA, the CDR3 is TGTGCCAGCAGCTTAATCTATGACAACCAAGAGACCCAGTACTTC. Filled out from reference TRBV11-2 and TRBJ2-5, the complete variable domain reads EAGVAQSPRYKIIEKRQSVAFWCNPISGHATLYWYQQILGQGPKLLIQFQNNGVVDDSQLPKDRFSAERLKGVDSTLKIQPAKLEDSAVYLCASSLIYDNQETQYFGPGTRLLVL.

There are many counts of this clonotype. V and J are TRBV30 and TRBJ2-1; D tentatively fits TRBD1 or TRBD2 (5 bases each). V lost 3 bases, J lost 3 bases, and 9 bases lay in between. The CDR3 loop spans 13 amino acids. CDR1 and CDR2 from the germline V gene are GTSNPN and SVGIG (reference sequence). CDR3 DNA sequence: TGTGCCTGGAGGGGGGACGACTACAATGAGCAGTTCTTC. Amino acid sequence: CAWRGDDYNEQFF.

This clonotype showed up many times. The rearrangement links TRBV28 to TRBJ2-1, with TRBD1 identical over 10 bases. In germline, CDR1 is MDHEN, CDR2 SYDVKM. The CDR3 spans 18 residues. Germline trimming cut 8 bases from V and 4 bases from J; bases unmatched to any gene: 17. The DNA of the CDR3 is TGTGCCAGCCCACCGGGACAGGGGAGGAGAACGGGATACAATGAGCAGTTCTTC. This codes for CASPPGQGRRTGYNEQFF.

This clonotype was counted many times. The chain employs TRBV10-2 and TRBJ1-1; no definite D call. V was cut by 0 bases and J by 4 bases, with 12 bases left in between. This CDR3 is 15 amino acids long. Germline CDR1 reads WSHSY; CDR2 reads SAAADI. The CDR3 here is CASSESPQWGTEAFF. The CDR3 DNA follows: TGCGCCAGCAGTGAGTCGCCTCAATGGGGCACTGAAGCTTTCTTT.

This clonotype was recorded at least ten times. The chain has TRBV20-1 and TRBJ2-1; 15 bases match TRBD2. V trimming: 6 bases; J trimming: 5 bases; junction bases outside the gene matches: 11. Germline V gives CDR1 DFQATT, CDR2 SNEGSKA (reference sequence). The CDR3 extends over 17 amino acids. The CDR3 reads CSAGGLAGGRDNNEQFF. The CDR3 coding sequence is TGCAGTGCCGGGGGACTAGCGGGAGGAAGAGACAACAATGAGCAGTTCTTC.

This clonotype was found many times. V and J are TRBV30 and TRBJ1-1, with a tentative D call TRBD1 (5 bases). The CDR3 length is 13 residues. Trimming cost V 2 bases and J 11 bases, with 18 bases left between them. The V gene's germline CDR1 is GTSNPN and CDR2 SVGIG (reference sequence). This chain's CDR3 is CAWSSRDGGHAFF. The CDR3 bases are TGTGCCTGGAGTTCCCGGGACGGCGGTCACGCTTTCTTT.

This clonotype was observed a few times. The genes are TRBV11-2 and TRBJ2-1; 11 bases are shared with TRBD2. The CDR3 contains 15 residues. Germline-derived CDR1 and CDR2 are SGHAT and FQNNGV. Germline trimming cut 1 base from V and 8 bases from J; bases unmatched to any gene: 4. The CDR3 protein is CASSLVTSGIHEQFF. The CDR3 bases are TGTGCCAGCAGCTTAGTGACTAGCGGGATTCATGAGCAGTTCTTC.

This clonotype was seen at least ten times. V and J are TRBV2 and TRBJ1-2; D gene ambiguous. Germline V lookup: CDR1 SNHLY, CDR2 FYNNEI. The CDR3 contains 13 residues. V was clipped by 1 base and J by 7 bases, with 10 bases between them. CDR3 nucleotides: TGTGCCAGCAGTGAAGAAGGGTATCGTGGCTACACCTTC. Translation: CASSEEGYRGYTF.

This clonotype occurred a few times. This chain connects TRBV18 to TRBJ2-7; tentatively, D is TRBD1 or TRBD2 (5 bases each). CDR1 is KGHSH, CDR2 LQKENI, per germline. The CDR3 is 14 amino acids. Trimming took off 3 bases at V and 7 bases at J, with 16 bases between the two ends. CDR3 in amino acids: CASSPGRSYGEQYF. In DNA form, the CDR3 reads TGTGCCAGCTCACCGGGACGTAGCTACGGAGAGCAGTACTTC.

This clonotype was detected ten times or more. The chain couples TRBV11-2 to TRBJ2-7; D not resolved. V lost 5 bases and J 0 bases, leaving 17 bases between the germline ends. The CDR3 is 16 amino acids. CDR1 is SGHAT and CDR2 is FQNNGV in the germline V gene. As DNA, the CDR3 is TGTGCCAGCAGCCGGCCCCCGGACCGCAGCTCCTACGAGCAGTACTTC. Amino acid sequence: CASSRPPDRSSYEQYF.

The table lists this clonotype with many counts. The V and J genes are TRBV27 and TRBJ2-3; D remains unclear. The CDR3 contains 12 residues. The V end lost 4 bases, the J end lost 7 bases, and 9 bases lay between the germline ends. Germline V gene data show CDR1 as MNHEY and CDR2 as SMNVEV (reference sequence). The CDR3 region is CASSSRVNTQYF. In DNA, the CDR3 is TGTGCCAGCAGTTCAAGGGTAAATACGCAGTATTTT.

The V gene is TRBV20-1, the J gene TRBJ2-7; D is unclear. The CDR3 has 15 amino acids. Germline V gives CDR1 DFQATT, CDR2 SNEGSKA (reference sequence). V was cut by 3 bases and J by 2 bases, with 17 bases left in between. CDR3 amino acids: CSASSPLRRPYEQYF. The CDR3 region has the DNA TGCAGTGCTAGCTCCCCTTTGCGCAGACCCTACGAGCAGTACTTC.

In this sample, this clonotype turned up a few times. The chain links TRBV20-1 to TRBJ1-4; D might be TRBD1 (6 bases). The V end lost 1 base, the J end lost 5 bases, and 11 bases lay between the germline ends. The CDR3 totals 14 residues. Germline lookup yields CDR1 DFQATT and CDR2 SNEGSKA (reference sequence). The CDR3 DNA is TGCAGTGCTAGAGGGACAGCCGAAAATGAAAAACTGTTTTTT. Protein: CSARGTAENEKLFF.

V and J are TRBV6-1 and TRBJ1-5; weak D call: TRBD1 (6 bases). Trimming removed 6 bases at V and 7 bases at J, with 16 bases between. This CDR3 is 14 amino acids long. Germline assignment: CDR1 MNHNS and CDR2 SASEGT. The chain's CDR3 is CASSLQGLGQPQHF. CDR3 DNA: TGTGCCAGCAGCCTACAGGGCCTCGGCCAGCCCCAGCATTTT.

The sample holds many counts of this clonotype. This chain connects TRBV11-2 to TRBJ1-5; D is unresolved. Germline V gene sequence: CDR1 SGHAT, CDR2 FQNNGV. The CDR3 runs to 14 residues. V was clipped by 3 bases and J by 3 bases, with 9 bases between them. CDR3 loop: CASSFPGPNQPQHF. In DNA, the CDR3 is TGTGCCAGCAGCTTTCCTGGGCCCAATCAGCCCCAGCATTTT.

This clonotype has a count of ten or more. The CDR3 DNA is TGTGCCTGGAAGGTTGTTTATGGGCATATCTCTGGAAACACCATATATTTT. Protein: CAWKVVYGHISGNTIYF. V is TRBV30 and J is TRBJ1-3; no clear D gene. Trimming took 4 bases from V and 0 from J, leaving 19 bases between them. Per the germline V gene, CDR1 is GTSNPN and CDR2 is SVGIG (reference sequence). The CDR3 runs to 17 residues.

The sample holds many counts of this clonotype. The chain is built from TRBV12-5 and TRBJ2-2; D may match TRBD1 or TRBD2 (5 bases each). This CDR3 comprises 16 residues. Germline V gives CDR1 LGHNT, CDR2 FRNRAP. Deletions cut 5 bases from V and 3 bases from J, with 16 bases between. The CDR3 DNA follows: TGTGCTAGTGGTCCTGGGGGTGTGAGGGACACCGGGGAGCTGTTTTTT. Translation gives CASGPGGVRDTGELFF.

This clonotype showed up just a few times. The chain employs TRBV30 and TRBJ2-7; 9 bases map to TRBD1. V was clipped by 3 bases and J by 2 bases; unmatched bases: 5. CDR1 and CDR2 from the germline V gene are GTSNPN and SVGIG (reference sequence). The CDR3 covers 14 residues. CDR3 sequence reads: CAWRRTGAPYEQYF. The CDR3 DNA follows: TGTGCCTGGAGAAGGACAGGGGCCCCCTACGAGCAGTACTTC.

The table lists this clonotype with many counts. The V gene is TRBV2, the J gene TRBJ2-7; D is unresolved. Germline CDR1 SNHLY, CDR2 FYNNEI. The V end lost 7 bases, the J end lost 5 bases, and 18 bases lay between the germline ends. The length of the CDR3 is 14 residues. The CDR3 sequence is CASNPRGSLDEQYF. The CDR3 DNA is TGTGCCAGCAATCCTAGAGGTTCCCTGGACGAGCAGTACTTC.

This clonotype was seen a handful of times. The V call is TRBV28, the J call TRBJ2-4; TRBD1 aligns across 9 bases. Germline V gene sequence: CDR1 MDHEN, CDR2 SYDVKM. The CDR3 loop spans 13 amino acids. V lost 4 bases and J lost 16; bases outside the gene matches: 11. The CDR3 loop is CASSYSWDRASYF. The CDR3 DNA reads TGTGCCAGCAGTTACTCCTGGGACAGGGCTTCATACTTC.

This clonotype showed up just a few times. The rearrangement joins TRBV4-3 to TRBJ2-4; TRBD2 matches at 9 bases. Germline loops: CDR1 LGHNA, CDR2 YSLEER. The CDR3 extends over 17 amino acids. V gave up 2 bases and J gave up 4 bases; unmatched junction bases: 9. The CDR3 DNA reads as TGCGCCAGCAGCCAAAGAGGGGCGGGAGGGGGAAAAAACATTCAGTACTTC. Protein product: CASSQRGAGGGKNIQYF.

The V and J genes are TRBV20-1 and TRBJ1-3; D not resolved. V was shortened by 5 bases and J by 1 base, with 12 bases between the two germline ends. Germline loops: CDR1 DFQATT, CDR2 SNEGSKA (reference sequence). This CDR3 is 14 amino acids long. CDR3 nucleotide sequence: TGCAGTGCTTCACCCCCGATATCTGGAAACACCATATATTTT. It translates to CSASPPISGNTIYF.

Details on this clonotype: A much larger clone is a single base away; this may be a read error. The rearrangement uses TRBV3-1 and TRBJ2-5; 8 bases match TRBD2. The CDR3 is 15 amino acids. From germline, CDR1 is LGHDT and CDR2 YNNKEL (reference sequence). For the CDR3, the DNA is TGTGCCAGCAGCCAAGCGCCGGGAGGGGAAGAGACCCGGTACTTC. Encoded protein: CASSQAPGGEETRYF.

In its sample, this clonotype was seen a few times. The chain is built from TRBV6-4 and TRBJ1-5; 9 nucleotides agree with TRBD1. The V segment lost 3 bases and the J segment 4 bases; nucleotides outside the gene matches: 22. CDR1 and CDR2 from the germline V gene are MRHNA and SNTAGT. The CDR3 loop spans 21 amino acids. CDR3 residues: CASSEGGDRTGACPSNQPQHF. CDR3 in DNA: TGTGCCAGCAGTGAGGGGGGCGACCGGACAGGGGCCTGCCCTTCTAATCAGCCCCAGCATTTT.

In regard to this clonotype: A read error is possible here, since a much larger clone lies one base away. V usage is TRBV18 and J usage is TRBJ1-1, with 9 nucleotides matching TRBD1. There are 11 residues in the CDR3. Germline V CDR1 and CDR2: KGHSH, LQKENI. CDR3 coding DNA: TGTGGCAGCTCACCAGGACAGGGGGCTTTCTTT. It encodes CGSSPGQGAFF.

This clonotype was found many times. This chain connects TRBV12-3 or TRBV12-4 to TRBJ1-1; D gene uncertain. Trimming cost V 4 bases and J 0 bases, with 12 bases left between them. There are 15 residues in the CDR3. CDR3 amino acids: CASSSLVGMNTEAFF. The CDR3 DNA reads as TGTGCCAGCAGTTCCCTCGTCGGGATGAACACTGAAGCTTTCTTT.